What follows are 15 T cell receptor beta chains derived from one specimen sequenced in a study of shared clonotypes between healthy human individuals. Generated by immunoSEQ multiplex PCR, the TCRdb table keeps only in-frame clones and is missing some. The table shows some 480,000 clones, with 65% to 80% occurring only once. Input material: PBMCs. The origin of the receptors is a woman aged 40 to 50 in good health. Some clones in this sample may be carry-over from other donors' samples.

The rearrangement uses TRBV6-1 and TRBJ1-5; D gene ambiguous. Trimming took off 1 base at V and 6 bases at J, with 10 bases between the two ends. Germline-derived CDR1 and CDR2 are MNHNS and SASEGT. This CDR3 comprises 14 residues. The CDR3 DNA follows: TGTGCCAGCAGTGAAGTTGGGATGGGTCAGCCCCAGCATTTT. It specifies CASSEVGMGQPQHF.

The rearrangement uses TRBV25-1 and TRBJ2-1; 11 bases are shared with TRBD2. Germline V gene lookup returns CDR1 MGHDK and CDR2 SYGVNS. Trimming removed 9 bases from V and 5 bases from J; junction bases left unmatched: 6. The CDR3 runs 14 residues. CDR3 sequence reads: CASRLAGTNNEQFF. The CDR3 DNA is TGTGCCAGTCGACTAGCGGGAACAAACAATGAGCAGTTCTTC.

This sequence joins TRBV6-5 and TRBJ2-5, with D perhaps matching TRBD2 (5 bases). The V end lost 6 bases, the J end lost 4 bases, and 12 bases lay between the germline ends. Germline loops: CDR1 MNHEY, CDR2 SVGAGI. This CDR3 has 13 amino acids. CDR3 loop: CASSPDFLETQYF. CDR3 in DNA: TGTGCCAGCAGCCCGGACTTTTTAGAGACCCAGTACTTC.

Only a few counts were recorded for this clone. CDR3: CASSGKDRGLGETQYF. In DNA form, the CDR3 reads TGTGCCAGCAGTGGGAAGGACAGGGGGCTTGGGGAGACCCAGTACTTC. V and J are TRBV28 and TRBJ2-5, with 11 bases lining up with TRBD1. With 5 bases clipped from V and 5 bases from J, the junction kept 10 bases outside the gene matches. CDR1 MDHEN and CDR2 SYDVKM come from the germline V gene. This CDR3 contains 16 residues. The whole variable domain, filled in from reference TRBV28 and TRBJ2-5, reads DVKVTQSSRYLVKRTGEKVFLECVQDMDHENMFWYRQDPGLGLRLIYFSYDVKMKEKGDIPEGYSVSREKKERFSLILESASTNQTSMYLCASSGKDRGLGETQYFGPGTRLLVL.

The sample holds a few counts of this clone. This chain links TRBV10-2 with TRBJ1-3; maybe TRBD1 (6 bases). The V and J ends lost 10 bases and 3 bases respectively, with 16 bases between them. From germline, CDR1 is WSHSY and CDR2 SAAADI. This CDR3 comprises 14 residues. In DNA, the CDR3 is TGCGCCACCAAGGTTGGGGGGCTTGGAAACACCATATATTTT. It codes for CATKVGGLGNTIYF.

The V gene is TRBV19, the J gene TRBJ2-2, with 7 bases aligning to TRBD2. The CDR3 extends over 15 amino acids. Germline lookup yields CDR1 LNHDA and CDR2 SQIVND (reference sequence). The V segment lost 1 base and the J segment 8 bases; nucleotides outside the gene matches: 7. This CDR3 reads CASSIALNSGGELFF. CDR3 DNA sequence: TGTGCCAGTAGTATAGCCCTAAATAGCGGGGGGGAGCTGTTTTTT.

The chain carries TRBV10-3 and TRBJ2-7; TRBD1 aligns across 7 bases. J was trimmed by 3 bases and V by 2 bases; bases with no gene match: 7. The CDR3 contains 15 residues. CDR1 and CDR2 from the germline V gene are ENHRY and SYGVKD. The CDR3 reads CAISEPNRDSYEQYF. CDR3 nucleotide sequence: TGTGCCATCAGTGAGCCCAACCGGGACAGCTACGAGCAGTACTTC.

The chain links TRBV5-1 to TRBJ2-5; 8 bases fit TRBD1. Germline assignment: CDR1 SGHRS and CDR2 YFSETQ. The CDR3 is made up of 15 amino acids. J lost 5 bases, V lost 4 bases, and 10 bases had no gene match. CDR3 amino acids: CASSPLRTGPETQYF. The CDR3 nucleotides read TGCGCCAGCAGCCCCTTACGGACAGGGCCCGAGACCCAGTACTTC.

The chain recombines TRBV30 with TRBJ2-7, with 8 bases matching TRBD2. V was clipped by 7 bases and J by 6 bases; unmatched bases: 14. Germline V gene data show CDR1 as GTSNPN and CDR2 as SVGIG (reference sequence). The CDR3 totals 14 residues. CDR3 in DNA: TGTGCCTCCGGCAGCGGGGGACTTGGATCCGAGCAGTACTTC. Translation: CASGSGGLGSEQYF.

The rearrangement links TRBV11-2 to TRBJ1-2, with D possibly being TRBD1 (5 bases). The CDR3 is 13 residues long. Germline assignment: CDR1 SGHAT and CDR2 FQNNGV. Trimming took 5 bases from V and 7 from J, leaving 14 bases between them. CDR3 region: CASSREGAIGYTF. The CDR3 region has the DNA TGTGCCAGCAGCCGGGAAGGGGCTATTGGCTACACCTTC. Drawing the rest from reference TRBV11-2 and TRBJ1-2, the complete variable domain is EAGVAQSPRYKIIEKRQSVAFWCNPISGHATLYWYQQILGQGPKLLIQFQNNGVVDDSQLPKDRFSAERLKGVDSTLKIQPAKLEDSAVYLCASSREGAIGYTFGSGTRLTVV.

The table lists this clone with a count of one. This sequence joins TRBV6-1 and TRBJ2-1, with D possibly being TRBD2 (5 bases). V was cut by 7 bases and J by 5 bases, with 12 bases left in between. The CDR3 consists of 13 residues. Germline values: CDR1 MNHNS, CDR2 SASEGT. CDR3 amino acids: CASKRTGDNEQFF. The CDR3 DNA reads TGTGCCAGCAAGAGGACTGGAGACAATGAGCAGTTCTTC.

In this sample, this clone turned up a few times. V is TRBV19 and J is TRBJ2-7; D is tentatively TRBD1 or TRBD2 (5 bases each). The length of the CDR3 is 15 residues. With 1 base removed from V and 4 bases from J, the gap between germline ends came to 14 bases. Germline CDR1 is LNHDA and CDR2 is SQIVND (reference sequence). The CDR3 DNA is TGTGCCAGTAGTATAGTACTTGGGACGCAATACGAGCAGTACTTC. The encoded protein is CASSIVLGTQYEQYF.

J is TRBJ2-7 and V is TRBV28; 8 positions match TRBD1. V dropped 4 bases and J dropped 2; count of bases not matched to a gene: 4. CDR3 size: 14 residues. CDR1 and CDR2 from the germline V gene are MDHEN and SYDVKM. CDR3 DNA: TGTGCCAGCAGTTCCCCGGACAGGGCCTACGAGCAGTACTTC. Protein product: CASSSPDRAYEQYF.

The genes are TRBV7-9 and TRBJ1-2; D gene uncertain. Germline CDR1 SEHNR, CDR2 FQNEAQ (reference sequence). V lost 4 bases to trimming and J lost 0 bases, with 6 bases between them. The CDR3 length is 13 residues. The CDR3 reads CASSSITNYGYTF. In DNA, the CDR3 is TGTGCCAGCAGCTCTATCACTAACTATGGCTACACCTTC.

The CDR3 sequence: CASSPGQGGSNQPQHF. In nucleotides, the CDR3 is TGTGCCAGCAGTCCAGGACAGGGTGGTAGCAATCAGCCCCAGCATTTT. The J gene is TRBJ1-5, the V gene TRBV27; TRBD1 matches at 8 bases. The germline CDR1 and CDR2 sequences are MNHEY and SMNVEV (reference sequence). V lost 5 bases to trimming and J lost 0 bases; unmatched junction nucleotides: 6. CDR3 length: 16 amino acids.